This TCR beta chain was observed in a study of blood T cell repertoires in COVID-19 (dated by TCRdb to 2020 to 2021). Context from the whole study: Collaborator samples came from the United States, Italy and Spain and covered acute and convalescent phases of COVID-19. The prospective study material was composed of cDNA or gDNA derived from T cells, B-cell-depleted T cells, or PBMCs. Deeply sampled blood TCRbeta repertoires from subjects exposed to, actively infected with, or recovered from COVID-19 were included in the dataset. The repertoires were released in a freely available public database meant as a resource for research on the immune response to SARS-CoV-2. Samples were obtained from the ongoing ImmuneRACE study (first 160 participants) and from about 1,300 subjects provided by 6 global collaborators. Sample metadata almost always included a de-identified subject ID, COVID-19 status, age in years and sex. Where HLA class I and class II types were available, the types were taken from metadata supplied by the sample provider, not from assay-based typing.

The immunoSEQ Assay, a bias-controlled multiplex PCR, was used to amplify TCRbeta CDR3 regions from genomic DNA. The study's own analysis went as follows. Nucleated cell counts per sample were estimated from amplification of reference gene primers within the assay. Sequence reads were collapsed and filtered to measure the absolute abundance of every unique TCRbeta CDR3 rearrangement. For each sample, productive Simpson clonality was calculated as the square root of Simpson's diversity index across productive rearrangements. This is the immuneACCESS table as TCRdb keeps it, with only in-frame sequences that have V and J called. A part of the clones is gone; compared with another copy, unresolved V genes explain less than half, and the rest is unexplained. The DNA gave D and trimming, while V, J and clone size come from that table. The sample records around 250,000 clones, around 83% of which are singletons. The ten most abundant clones make up about 1.5% of the sample.

From a lookup of the germline V gene (reference sequence), CDR1 and CDR2 are SEHNR and FQNEAQ. V gives up 6 bases and J gives up 6 bases, and the segment between their germline ends measures 8 bases. Counted from cysteine to phenylalanine, this CDR3 has 11 amino acids. CDR3 DNA is the only sequence kept; it has 33 bases, read in frame from the first base. Another Seattle source contributed samples from volunteer blood donors who had recovered from COVID-19. Collaborating institutions collected whole blood in K2EDTA tubes following their own protocols. For TCRbeta analysis, collaborators shipped samples in one of three forms: frozen whole blood, isolated PBMCs, or DNA extracted from either of those sample types. The research as a whole found: The amount of clinical and demographic metadata varied by source and participant and was provided uncurated.

This clone was observed a handful of times. Its binding antigen is unknown. No qualities accompany the bases; no much larger clone lies one base away. Material for sequencing was peripheral blood. The sequence came from a woman in her 40s who had recovered from COVID-19. The chain uses TRBV7-9 and TRBJ2-5; a weak D assignment points to TRBD2 (6 bases agree). The sequenced DNA is TGTGCCAGCAGGGGGGGACAGACCCAGTACTTC. This translates into CASRGGQTQYF.